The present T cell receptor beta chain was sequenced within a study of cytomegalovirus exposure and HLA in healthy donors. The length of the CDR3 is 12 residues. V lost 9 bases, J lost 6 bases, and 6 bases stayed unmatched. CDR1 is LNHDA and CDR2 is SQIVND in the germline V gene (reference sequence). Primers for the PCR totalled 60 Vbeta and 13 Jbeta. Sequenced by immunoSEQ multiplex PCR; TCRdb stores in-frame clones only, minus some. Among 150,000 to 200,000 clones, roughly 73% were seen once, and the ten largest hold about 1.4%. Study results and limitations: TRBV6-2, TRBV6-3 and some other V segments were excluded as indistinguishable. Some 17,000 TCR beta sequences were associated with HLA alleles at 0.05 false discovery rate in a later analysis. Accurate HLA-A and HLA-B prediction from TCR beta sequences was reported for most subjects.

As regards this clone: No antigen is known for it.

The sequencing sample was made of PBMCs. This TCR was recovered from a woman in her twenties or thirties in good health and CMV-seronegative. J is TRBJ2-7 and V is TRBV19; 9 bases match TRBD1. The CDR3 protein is CASRDRAGEQYF. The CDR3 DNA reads TGTGCCAGCCGGGACAGGGCGGGCGAGCAGTACTTC.